The present T cell receptor beta chain was sequenced within a study of blood T cells in healthy people across ages. Study-level points and caveats: Roughly linear age-related decline in beta diversity appeared, significant by age 40. The unsorted PBMCs prevented any conclusive comparison of naive versus antigen-experienced cells.

Together with a sample-barcoded 5' primer, a J-beta primer mix was included in a second PCR lasting about 6 to 11 cycles. MiXCR was run by TCRdb on the 5' RACE reads, yielding one entry per CDR3 protein. The sample has around 1,500,000 distinct CDR3 sequences; approximately 28% are singletons. To note about this clonotype: Its antigen is unknown.

Researchers collected about 9.1 milliliters of peripheral blood from every single donor. Extraction of total RNA produced a minimum of 5.5 micrograms from each sample. This CDR3 region has 16 residues. With 5 bases removed from V and 5 bases from J, the gap between germline ends came to 21 bases. This sequence originates from a woman younger than 45 in good health. What was sequenced was blood. The J gene is TRBJ2-5, the V gene TRBV12-3 or TRBV12-4, with TRBD2 as a possible D gene (6 bases). The CDR3 spells CASSQQLSRGLETQYF. The CDR3 nucleotides are TGTGCCAGCAGTCAGCAGTTGAGTCGGGGGTTGGAGACCCAGTACTTC.